These T cell receptor beta chains were read from a single sample in a study of blood T cell repertoires in COVID-19. Profiling relied on immunoSEQ multiplex PCR, and the TCRdb table lists in-frame clones only, not all of them. This table has 260,000 or so clones, around 90% appearing once. The material sequenced was peripheral blood. The source is a man aged 18 to 35 with active or convalescent COVID-19. Each CDR3 is given with its conserved first and last residue. The D gene is left open where the match is weak. Not all rows give a size; the values are once, few, many and, for expanded clones, a class.

cdr3_aa: CASSFGQGEQYF; cdr3_nt: TGTGCCAGCAGCTTCGGACAGGGCGAGCAGTACTTC; v_call: TRBV7-8; cdr3_length: 12; clone_size: .; d_call: TRBD1; j_call: TRBJ2-7
cdr3_aa: CASSQEQGAAGNTIYF; cdr3_nt: TGCGCCAGCAGCCAAGAACAGGGGGCGGCTGGAAACACCATATATTTT; v_call: TRBV4-1; cdr3_length: 16; clone_size: few; d_call: TRBD1; j_call: TRBJ1-3
cdr3_aa: CASSRQGLGAEAFF; cdr3_nt: TGTGCCAGCAGTCGACAGGGGCTAGGGGCTGAAGCTTTCTTT; v_call: TRBV25-1; cdr3_length: 14; clone_size: .; d_call: TRBD1; j_call: TRBJ1-1
cdr3_aa: CASRPQRGGIPSYNEQFF; cdr3_nt: TGTGCCAGCAGGCCCCAGCGCGGGGGGATACCTTCCTACAATGAGCAGTTCTTC; v_call: TRBV28; cdr3_length: 18; clone_size: .; d_call: TRBD2; j_call: TRBJ2-1
cdr3_aa: CASLSGSLNTEAFF; cdr3_nt: TGTGCCAGCCTAAGCGGGAGCTTGAACACTGAAGCTTTCTTT; v_call: TRBV6-5; cdr3_length: 14; clone_size: .; d_call: .; j_call: TRBJ1-1
cdr3_aa: CASSLGTGARREQYF; cdr3_nt: TGTGCCAGCAGCTTAGGGACAGGGGCTAGGAGGGAGCAGTACTTC; v_call: TRBV7-2; cdr3_length: 15; clone_size: .; d_call: TRBD1; j_call: TRBJ2-7
cdr3_aa: CASSRTHNEQFF; cdr3_nt: TGCGCCAGCAGTCGAACTCACAATGAGCAGTTCTTC; v_call: TRBV4-1; cdr3_length: 12; clone_size: .; d_call: .; j_call: TRBJ2-1
cdr3_aa: CASSLGGGVYEQYF; cdr3_nt: TGTGCCAGCAGCTTGGGAGGGGGCGTTTACGAGCAGTACTTC; v_call: TRBV5-5; cdr3_length: 14; clone_size: .; d_call: TRBD1; j_call: TRBJ2-7
cdr3_aa: CASSSPRGGEEKLFF; cdr3_nt: TGCGCCAGCAGCTCCCCGAGAGGGGGCGAGGAAAAACTGTTTTTT; v_call: TRBV5-1; cdr3_length: 15; clone_size: .; d_call: TRBD1; j_call: TRBJ1-4
cdr3_aa: CSVPGSRGGYTF; cdr3_nt: TGCAGCGTTCCTGGCAGCCGAGGGGGTTACACCTTC; v_call: TRBV29-1; cdr3_length: 12; clone_size: once; d_call: .; j_call: TRBJ1-2